These T cell receptor beta chains were read from a single sample in a study of beta chain features in type 1 diabetes. Libraries were prepared by immunoSEQ multiplex PCR; TCRdb keeps only in-frame clonotypes and omits some of them. This sample has about 710,000 clones; roughly an eighth occur once, and the top ten carry just under 0.04%. Sequencing was carried out using naive CD4+ T cells from blood. Receptors originate from a man younger than 35 with type 1 diabetes. Each CDR3 is given with its conserved first and last residue. A D gene is named only where the DNA matches it firmly. Size tells how often a clone was seen (once, few, many) or the class of an expanded clone, and some rows leave it out.

TRBJ1-5,TRBV28,few,.,TGTGGCTCAGGCACACTCAATCAGCCCCAGCATTTT,CGSGTLNQPQHF
TRBJ2-4,TRBV9,few,.,TGTGCCAGCAGCGTAGACAGGGAAAACATTCAGTACTTC,CASSVDRENIQYF
TRBJ2-7,TRBV30,.,.,TGTGCCTGGAGTCTCTTCTCCTACGAGCAGTACTTC,CAWSLFSYEQYF
TRBJ1-6,TRBV6-6,.,.,TGTGCCCCGGACCCGAACAGGGTGCGATCACCCCTCCACTTT,CAPDPNRVRSPLHF
TRBJ2-3,TRBV7-3,.,TRBD2,TGTGCCAGCAGCCCTTCGGGGAGACTAGCGGGGAACACAGATACGCAGTATTTT,CASSPSGRLAGNTDTQYF
TRBJ2-5,TRBV27,once,.,TGTGCCAGCAGTTTCCAGGGAGAGACCCAGTACTTC,CASSFQGETQYF
TRBJ2-1,TRBV21-1,few,.,TGTGCCAGCAGCAAATTTGAGGGGAGACAGGGTAACTACAATGAGCAGTTCTTC,CASSKFEGRQGNYNEQFF
TRBJ1-5,TRBV30,few,.,TGTGCCTGGAGTGACGGGGGCCGGGGTCAGCCCCAGCATTTT,CAWSDGGRGQPQHF
TRBJ2-1,TRBV7-9,.,TRBD1,TGTGCCAGCAGCTTCCGACAGGGGATCCGCCAGACCAACTACAATGAGCAGTTCTTC,CASSFRQGIRQTNYNEQFF
TRBJ2-1,TRBV30,.,.,TGTGCCTGGAGTGTACGGCTAGGGGGCAATGAGCAGTTCTTC,CAWSVRLGGNEQFF
TRBJ1-1,TRBV28,few,.,TGTGCCAGCAGTCTCCCTGAGGACACTGAAGCTTTCTTT,CASSLPEDTEAFF
TRBJ2-6,TRBV5-1,.,TRBD1,TGCGCCAGCAGTCGGGACAGCTTGGGGGCCAACGTCCTGACTTTC,CASSRDSLGANVLTF
TRBJ2-7,TRBV5-1,few,.,TGCGCCAGCAGCTTATCGGACGGTTACGAGCAGTACTTC,CASSLSDGYEQYF
TRBJ2-7,TRBV28,few,TRBD2,TGTGCCAGCAGTCCACCGGGACTAGCGCGCGAGCAGTACTTC,CASSPPGLAREQYF
TRBJ1-2,TRBV7-2,few,.,TGTGCCAGCAGTATCTCGTCGGGTGTTGGTATTGGCTACACCTTC,CASSISSGVGIGYTF
TRBJ2-6,TRBV15,.,TRBD1,TGTGCCACCAGCAGAGGGGACAGAACTGGGGCCAACGTCCTGACTTTC,CATSRGDRTGANVLTF
TRBJ1-6,TRBV11-2,few,.,TGTGCCAGCAGCTTAGTGGGGGAGGTGGGGAATTCACCCCTCCACTTT,CASSLVGEVGNSPLHF
TRBJ1-3,TRBV28,few,.,TGTGCCAGCAGTCCCCCAGGGGACAACCTTGGAAACACCATATATTTT,CASSPPGDNLGNTIYF
TRBJ1-4,TRBV30,.,.,TGTGCCTGGTCGACAGTAGGGAATGAAAAACTGTTTTTT,CAWSTVGNEKLFF
TRBJ2-3,TRBV10-3,.,.,TGTGCCATCAGTGAAAATAGGGACTCAGCGGATACGCAGTATTTT,CAISENRDSADTQYF
TRBJ2-3,TRBV9,.,.,TGTGCCAGCAGCTTCCGGGCCGCCCCGGCCACAGATACGCAGTATTTT,CASSFRAAPATDTQYF
TRBJ2-1,TRBV13,.,.,TGTGCCAGCAGCCCATCTCGGAGCGCCTACAATGAGCAGTTCTTC,CASSPSRSAYNEQFF
TRBJ2-3,TRBV4-2,.,.,TGTGCCAGCAGCCAAGGGCTTCCCAGCACAGATACGCAGTATTTT,CASSQGLPSTDTQYF
TRBJ1-4,TRBV5-6,few,TRBD1,TGTGCCAGCACCCGTGGACAGGGTGAAAAACTGTTTTTT,CASTRGQGEKLFF
TRBJ1-1,TRBV9,.,.,TGTGCCAGCAGAGTAACCCTGGGGGCGAGTACTGAAGCTTTCTTT,CASRVTLGASTEAFF
TRBJ2-6,TRBV27,few,.,TGTGCCAGCAGTTCTAGGGGGGGAGCTGGGGCCAACGTCCTGACTTTC,CASSSRGGAGANVLTF
TRBJ2-3,TRBV7-3,.,.,TGTGCCAGCAGCCGGACTCCCGGGGTGGGCACAGATACGCAGTATTTT,CASSRTPGVGTDTQYF
TRBJ2-7,TRBV30,.,.,TGTGCCTGGAGTGTACTCCGGAGGGGCCATTACGAGCAGTACTTC,CAWSVLRRGHYEQYF
TRBJ1-5,TRBV19,few,.,TGTGCCAGTAGTTCAGAGTCCGATAGCAATCAGCCCCAGCATTTT,CASSSESDSNQPQHF
TRBJ2-3,TRBV29-1,.,.,TGCAGTACCAAAGGGGGGAGTAGGACAGATACGCAGTATTTT,CSTKGGSRTDTQYF
TRBJ2-5,TRBV5-4,.,.,TGTGCCAGCAGCTTGCAGAAGGGTTCTCAAGAGACCCAGTACTTC,CASSLQKGSQETQYF
TRBJ1-2,TRBV30,.,TRBD1,TGTGCCTATCGGACAGGGAAAACGAATGGCTACACCTTC,CAYRTGKTNGYTF
TRBJ1-1,TRBV7-2,.,TRBD1,TGTGCCAGCAGCCAGGGGGGGTATGACACTGAAGCTTTCTTT,CASSQGGYDTEAFF
TRBJ2-1,TRBV11-3,few,TRBD2,TGTGCCAGCAGCCTAGGACTAGTTGGATCCTACAATGAGCAGTTCTTC,CASSLGLVGSYNEQFF
TRBJ2-4,TRBV6-5,few,.,TGTGCCAGCAGTTACCCGCCGACTGTAGCCAAAAACATTCAGTACTTC,CASSYPPTVAKNIQYF
TRBJ2-2,TRBV5-1,.,TRBD2,TGCGCCAGCATCCCCTTTAGCGGGGAAACCGGGGAGCTGTTTTTT,CASIPFSGETGELFF
TRBJ2-2,TRBV18,.,.,TGTGCCAGCTCACCGAGGGACACCGGGGAGCTGTTTTTT,CASSPRDTGELFF
TRBJ2-2,TRBV30,few,TRBD2,TGTGCCTGGAGTTTAGGACTAGCGGACACCGGGGAGCTGTTTTTT,CAWSLGLADTGELFF
TRBJ1-2,TRBV30,few,.,TGTGCCTGGAGTGACCCGGGGGGCGGAGAGAGACCCTATGGCTACACCTTC,CAWSDPGGGERPYGYTF
TRBJ2-6,TRBV15,few,.,TGTGCCACCAGCAGACCTTGGCAGGGGTACTCTGGTGGGGCCAACGTCCTGACTTTC,CATSRPWQGYSGGANVLTF
TRBJ2-1,TRBV14,.,TRBD1,TGTGCCAGCAGCTTAAGACAGGGTAGAAACAATGAGCAGTTCTTC,CASSLRQGRNNEQFF
TRBJ2-6,TRBV7-3,few,.,TGTGCCAGCAGCTTGGGGCGTGGGGCCAACGTCCTGACTTTC,CASSLGRGANVLTF
TRBJ2-3,TRBV5-1,.,.,TGCGCCAGCAGCTCATCAGGGATAGATACGCAGTATTTT,CASSSSGIDTQYF
TRBJ2-4,TRBV7-9,few,TRBD1,TGTGCCAGCAGCTTAGCAGGGACAGAGCTAGCCAAAAACATTCAGTACTTC,CASSLAGTELAKNIQYF
TRBJ1-1,TRBV29-1,few,.,TGCAGCGTATCTCAGGGACGGACTGAAGCTTTCTTT,CSVSQGRTEAFF
TRBJ1-5,TRBV15,.,.,TGTGCCACCAGCAGAGACAGCTATAGCAATCAGCCCCAGCATTTT,CATSRDSYSNQPQHF
TRBJ2-3,TRBV10-3,.,TRBD1,TGTGCCACCCTCCAGGGGGGCACAGATACGCAGTATTTT,CATLQGGTDTQYF
TRBJ1-2,TRBV4-3,few,.,TGCGCCAGCAGCCAAGACAGATTAACTAACTATGGCTACACCTTC,CASSQDRLTNYGYTF
TRBJ2-7,TRBV27,few,TRBD1,TGTGCCCGCAAAAGTAAACAGGGGTGCTCCTACGAGCAGTACTTC,CARKSKQGCSYEQYF
TRBJ2-5,TRBV5-1,few,.,TGCGCCAGCGGGCAGCCACAAGAGACCCAGTACTTC,CASGQPQETQYF
TRBJ2-7,TRBV5-6,few,TRBD1,TGTGCCAGCAGCCCGGACAGGATCTCGTTAGACGAGCAGTACTTC,CASSPDRISLDEQYF